The TCR beta chain under discussion was sequenced for a study of cytomegalovirus exposure and HLA in healthy donors. At the level of the study: Early release data held approximately 81 million unique TCRs from HLA-typed donors. Caucasian-associated ancestry cluster membership applied to about 80% of around 400 genotyped donors.

Study-level points and caveats: In an earlier analysis, productive rearrangement rates for most beta V segments clustered near 87% or 30%.

About this clone itself: Its antigen is unidentified.

A multiplex PCR was run with 60 Vbeta primers and 13 Jbeta primers. Clones were read by immunoSEQ multiplex PCR, and TCRdb kept only the in-frame ones, dropping some. The repertoire holds about 250,000 clones, with 85% as singletons. Germline CDR1 MNHEY, CDR2 SMNVEV (reference sequence). The CDR3 contains 19 residues. V shed 11 bases, J shed 0 bases, and the junction held 21 bases outside the gene matches. Healthy bone marrow donors formed the donor group. The sequenced material came from PBMCs. The chain couples TRBV27 to TRBJ2-1, with 8 nucleotides matching TRBD1. The clonotype comes from a girl aged 2-10 years in good health and CMV-seronegative. For the CDR3, the DNA is TGTGCCGGTCACCTCATCAGGACAGGGCAAGGCAGCTCCTACAATGAGCAGTTCTTC. Protein product: CAGHLIRTGQGSSYNEQFF.